Each of the 3 T cell receptor beta chains below was sequenced from the same sample in a study of T cells in Graves' hyperthyroidism and ophthalmopathy. Amplification yielded TCR beta CDR3 regions, with RNA transcripts as the source. HTBI primers were the set used in a first-round RT-PCR of the TCR CDR3. TCRdb re-called the multiplex PCR reads through MiXCR, storing one row per CDR3 protein. Here the sample spans 300,000 to 400,000 distinct CDR3 sequences, around 15% being singletons. The sequencing input was blood. The origin of the receptors is a woman in her twenties or thirties with Graves' ophthalmopathy.

This clonotype has a count of ten or more. The chain couples TRBV11-2 to TRBJ1-3; 7 bases align to TRBD1. The CDR3 loop spans 15 amino acids. The V gene's germline CDR1 is SGHAT and CDR2 FQNNGV. V shed 3 bases, J shed 2 bases, and the junction held 4 bases outside the gene matches. CDR3 region: CASSFIDRAGNTIYF. In nucleotides, the CDR3 is TGTGCCAGCAGCTTTATCGACAGGGCTGGAAACACCATATATTTT.

V usage is TRBV3-1 and J usage is TRBJ1-1, with 7 bases that match TRBD1. CDR3 length equals 14 residues. Losses at the gene ends were 3 bases for V and 10 bases for J; bases not matched to a gene: 11. CDR1 LGHDT and CDR2 YNNKEL come from the germline V gene (reference sequence). CDR3 loop: CASSHRQGTSGAFF. CDR3 DNA sequence: TGTGCCAGCAGCCACCGACAGGGAACCTCAGGAGCTTTCTTT. Based on the CDR3 plus reference TRBV3-1 and TRBJ1-1, the full variable domain is DTAVSQTPKYLVTQMGNDKSIKCEQNLGHDTMYWYKQDSKKFLKIMFSYNNKELIINETVPNRFSPKSPDKAHLNLHINSLELGDSAVYFCASSHRQGTSGAFFGQGTRLTVV.

This clonotype was observed many times. J is TRBJ1-1 and V is TRBV20-1; D not certain. The CDR3 spans 14 residues. V dropped 1 base and J dropped 1 base, with 10 bases sitting between them. Germline values: CDR1 DFQATT, CDR2 SNEGSKA (reference sequence). CDR3 region: CSARAAWENTEAFF. The CDR3 region has the DNA TGCAGTGCTAGAGCGGCTTGGGAGAACACTGAAGCTTTCTTT.